The 10 T cell receptor beta chains below all came from one sample that was sequenced in a study of blood T cell repertoires in COVID-19. Some clones are missing from TCRdb's copy, which holds only in-frame ones; the method was immunoSEQ multiplex PCR. The profile shows 100,000 to 120,000 clones, around four fifths of them singletons. The specimen sequenced was peripheral blood. The receptors stem from a woman in her sixties or seventies with acute or convalescent COVID-19.

This clone was seen more than once but under ten times. The V call is TRBV28, the J call TRBJ1-6; 8 positions match TRBD1. The CDR3 spans 14 residues. With V trimmed by 8 bases and J by 9 bases, 9 bases remained unmatched. The V gene's germline CDR1 is MDHEN and CDR2 SYDVKM. CDR3 sequence (DNA): TGTGCCAGCTCAGGGCAGGGGGCAACTTCACCCCTCCACTTT. The encoded protein is CASSGQGATSPLHF.

The chain carries TRBV18 and TRBJ2-3; 9 bases map to TRBD2. The germline V gene has CDR1 KGHSH and CDR2 LQKENI. V gave up 6 bases and J gave up 2 bases; unmatched junction bases: 9. The CDR3 has 16 amino acids. The CDR3 is CASSTTAGGPTDTQYF. The CDR3 nucleotides read TGTGCCAGCTCTACCACCGCGGGAGGGCCCACAGATACGCAGTATTTT. Full variable domain (remainder filled in from reference TRBV18 and TRBJ2-3): NAGVMQNPRHLVRRRGQEARLRCSPMKGHSHVYWYRQLPEEGLKFMVYLQKENIIDESGMPKERFSAEFPKEGPSILRIQQVVRGDSAAYFCASSTTAGGPTDTQYFGPGTRLTVL.

This clone was seen only once. The genes are TRBV4-1 and TRBJ2-2; a weak D match, TRBD2 (6 bases). Trimming removed 1 base at V and 4 bases at J, with 16 bases between. Germline CDR1 reads MGHRA; CDR2 reads YSYEKL. The CDR3 covers 17 residues. The CDR3 protein is CASSQANMGLRTGELFF. For the CDR3, the DNA is TGCGCCAGCAGCCAAGCCAACATGGGACTTCGCACCGGGGAGCTGTTTTTT.

The chain combines TRBV4-2 with TRBJ2-5, with D possibly matching TRBD2 (5 bases). CDR1 is LGHNA, CDR2 YNFKEQ, per germline. The CDR3 spans 13 residues. V lost 4 bases, J lost 4 bases, and 10 bases lay in between. This CDR3 reads CASSRNSGETQYF. CDR3 bases: TGTGCCAGCAGCCGTAACAGCGGAGAGACCCAGTACTTC.

This rearrangement joins TRBV4-1 to TRBJ2-5; 9 bases map to TRBD2. The V segment lost 2 bases and the J segment 2 bases; nucleotides outside the gene matches: 6. Germline assignment: CDR1 MGHRA and CDR2 YSYEKL. CDR3 length equals 16 residues. This chain's CDR3 is CASSQTTSGIQETQYF. CDR3 nucleotides: TGCGCCAGCAGCCAAACGACTAGCGGCATTCAAGAGACCCAGTACTTC.

The chain couples TRBV13 to TRBJ2-2; D might be TRBD2 (6 bases). CDR1 and CDR2 (germline): PRHDT, FYEKMQ (reference sequence). V shed 9 bases and J shed 2 bases, with 13 bases lying between them. This CDR3 is built from 14 residues. The CDR3 DNA sequence: TGTGCCAGTGCCGGGACTCTAAACACCGGGGAGCTGTTTTTT. It codes for CASAGTLNTGELFF. Based on the CDR3 plus reference TRBV13 and TRBJ2-2, the full variable domain is AAGVIQSPRHLIKEKRETATLKCYPIPRHDTVYWYQQGPGQDPQFLISFYEKMQSDKGSIPDRFSAQQFSDYHSELNMSSLELGDSALYFCASAGTLNTGELFFGEGSRLTVL.

The V gene is TRBV6-6, the J gene TRBJ1-5; D is uncertain. The CDR3 is 16 residues long. Trimming removed 7 bases from V and 0 bases from J, with 16 bases in between. CDR1 and CDR2 from the germline V gene are MNHNY and SVGAGI (reference sequence). The CDR3 sequence: CASTNSLLNSNQPQHF. The CDR3 DNA reads as TGTGCCAGCACCAACTCGCTCTTAAATAGCAATCAGCCCCAGCATTTT.

The genes are TRBV5-1 and TRBJ1-5; TRBD1 might be the D (5 bases). V lost 0 bases and J lost 3, with 10 bases in between. The V gene's germline CDR1 is SGHRS and CDR2 YFSETQ. The CDR3 extends over 15 amino acids. The CDR3 sequence is CASSLAVTDNQPQHF. The DNA of the CDR3 is TGCGCCAGCAGCTTGGCCGTGACAGACAATCAGCCCCAGCATTTT.

V is TRBV4-2 and J is TRBJ2-7; 7 bases are a match to TRBD2. The CDR3 sequence is 17 residues long. J gave up 6 bases and V 1 base, and 15 bases lay outside the gene matches. Germline V gives CDR1 LGHNA, CDR2 YNFKEQ. The CDR3 spells CASSQVLSAGVSPEQYF. In DNA, the CDR3 is TGTGCCAGCAGCCAAGTACTTTCGGCGGGGGTCTCTCCCGAGCAGTACTTC.

This clone was seen once. The chain links TRBV5-6 to TRBJ1-4; 9 bases agree with TRBD1. The J segment lost 5 bases and the V segment lost 2 bases, leaving 4 bases of the junction unmatched. The CDR3 has 15 residues. The germline gives CDR1 SGHDT, CDR2 YYEEEE. The CDR3 loop is CASSFLGQGNEKLFF. Written as DNA, the CDR3 is TGTGCCAGCAGCTTCCTGGGACAGGGAAATGAAAAACTGTTTTTT.